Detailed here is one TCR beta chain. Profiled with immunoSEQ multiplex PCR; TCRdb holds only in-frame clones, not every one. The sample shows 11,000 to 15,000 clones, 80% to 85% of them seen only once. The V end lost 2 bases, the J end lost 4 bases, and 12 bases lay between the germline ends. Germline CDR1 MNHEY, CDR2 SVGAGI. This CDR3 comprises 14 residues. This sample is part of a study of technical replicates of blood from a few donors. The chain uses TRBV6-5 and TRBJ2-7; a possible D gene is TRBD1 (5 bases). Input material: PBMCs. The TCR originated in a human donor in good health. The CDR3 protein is CASSYGATLYEQYF. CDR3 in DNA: TGTGCCAGCAGTTACGGGGCGACCCTTTACGAGCAGTACTTC.